This is a list of T cell receptor beta chains from one sample in a study of brain T cells in children with intractable seizures. Assay: immunoSEQ multiplex PCR; the TCRdb copy retains only in-frame clones and omits some. The repertoire has about 120,000 clones, 90% to 95% of them found once; the top ten carry roughly 4%. Specimen: peripheral blood, collected at surgery. The receptor set was obtained from a boy younger than two with hemimegalencephaly and intractable seizures. CDR3s include the opening cysteine and the closing phenylalanine or tryptophan. The D gene is left open where the match is weak. Not every row has a clone size; where given, it reads once, few, many or a size class.

abundance	len	v_gene	d_gene	j_gene	CDR3aa	CDR3nt
NA	15	TRBV15	NA	TRBJ2-7	CATSRDLAGSGEQYF	TGTGCCACCAGCAGAGATTTGGCAGGGTCGGGGGAGCAGTACTTC
NA	13	TRBV6-4	NA	TRBJ1-1	CASSDGGSPEAFF	TGTGCCAGCAGTGACGGGGGGTCCCCTGAAGCTTTCTTT
once	15	TRBV5-1	NA	TRBJ1-2	CASSLGGALGYGYTF	TGCGCCAGCAGCTTGGGAGGGGCTCTAGGCTATGGCTACACCTTC
NA	15	TRBV27	NA	TRBJ1-5	CASSLDGGWGQPQHF	TGTGCCAGCAGTTTGGACGGCGGGTGGGGACAGCCCCAGCATTTT
NA	13	TRBV18	NA	TRBJ1-6	CASSQGYNSPLHF	TGTGCCAGCTCACAGGGTTACAATTCACCCCTCCACTTT
NA	15	TRBV7-6	NA	TRBJ2-3	CASSLTTSSTDTQYF	TGTGCCAGCAGCCTAACTACCTCTAGCACAGATACGCAGTATTTT
NA	17	TRBV28	TRBD2	TRBJ2-7	CASSPARLAGVFHEQYF	TGTGCCAGCAGTCCCGCACGACTAGCGGGAGTGTTCCACGAGCAGTACTTC
NA	14	TRBV27	NA	TRBJ1-6	CASSLSSETQPLHF	TGTGCCAGCAGTTTATCATCGGAGACCCAACCCCTCCACTTT
once	13	TRBV5-1	NA	TRBJ2-7	CASSRLSSYEQYF	TGCGCCAGCAGTCGGCTCAGCTCCTACGAGCAGTACTTC
many	12	TRBV6-2/TRBV6-3	NA	TRBJ1-5	CASSYPTVSQHF	TGTGCCAGCAGTTACCCGACAGTGTCCCAGCATTTT
NA	16	TRBV9	TRBD1	TRBJ1-3	CASSVRGDSSGNTIYF	TGTGCCAGCAGCGTTCGGGGGGACAGCTCTGGAAACACCATATATTTT
once	13	TRBV18	TRBD1	TRBJ2-7	CASSRRTGGEQYF	TGTGCCAGCTCACGACGGACAGGGGGCGAGCAGTACTTC
NA	20	TRBV10-3	TRBD1	TRBJ2-1	CAISAVFGTGVGAANNEQFF	TGTGCCATCAGTGCGGTTTTTGGGACAGGGGTAGGGGCGGCAAACAATGAGCAGTTCTTC
NA	15	TRBV7-9	NA	TRBJ1-2	CASSLQGTQGGGYTF	TGTGCCAGCAGCTTACAGGGCACACAGGGAGGCGGCTACACCTTC